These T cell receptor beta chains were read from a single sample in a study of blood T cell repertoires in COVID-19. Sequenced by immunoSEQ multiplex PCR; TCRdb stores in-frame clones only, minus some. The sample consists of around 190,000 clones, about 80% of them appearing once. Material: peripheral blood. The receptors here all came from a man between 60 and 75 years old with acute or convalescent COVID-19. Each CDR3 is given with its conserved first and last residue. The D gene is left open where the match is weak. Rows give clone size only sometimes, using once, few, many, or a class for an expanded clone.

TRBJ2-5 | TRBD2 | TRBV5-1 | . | CASSLGGTSKETQYF | TGCGCCAGCAGCTTGGGCGGGACTAGTAAAGAGACCCAGTACTTC
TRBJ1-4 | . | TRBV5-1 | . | CASSFGDLSGNEKLFF | TGCGCCAGCAGCTTCGGGGATTTATCGGGTAATGAAAAACTGTTTTTT
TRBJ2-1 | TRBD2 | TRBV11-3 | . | CASSLEPLAGGRYNEQFF | TGTGCCAGCAGCTTAGAGCCTCTAGCGGGGGGCCGCTACAATGAGCAGTTCTTC
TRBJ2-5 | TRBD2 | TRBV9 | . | CASSPTGSGGAGETQYF | TGTGCCAGCAGCCCCACGGGTAGCGGGGGGGCTGGGGAGACCCAGTACTTC
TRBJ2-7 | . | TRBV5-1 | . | CASAQASAVSSYEQYF | TGCGCCAGCGCTCAGGCTAGCGCGGTAAGCTCCTACGAGCAGTACTTC
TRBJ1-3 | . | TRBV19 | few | CASSDTSGNTIYF | TGTGCCAGTTCGGACACCTCTGGAAACACCATATATTTT
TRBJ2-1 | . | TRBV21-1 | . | CASSKAGQGSDEQFF | TGTGCCAGCAGCAAAGCGGGACAGGGTAGTGATGAGCAGTTCTTC
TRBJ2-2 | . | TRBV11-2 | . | CASSPRLGQDTGELFF | TGTGCCAGCAGCCCCCGGTTGGGACAAGACACCGGGGAGCTGTTTTTT
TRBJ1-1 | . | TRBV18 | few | CASFPQGRNTEAFF | TGTGCCAGCTTCCCGCAGGGGAGGAACACTGAAGCTTTCTTT
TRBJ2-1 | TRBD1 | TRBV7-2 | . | CASSPTGSNPNEQFF | TGTGCCAGCAGTCCGACAGGGTCTAACCCCAATGAGCAGTTCTTC